One and the same sample provided the 28 T cell receptor beta chains below, sequenced in a study of blood T cells in healthy people across ages. PCR was performed a second time for about 7 to 12 cycles using a sample-barcoded 5' primer and a J-beta primer mix. TCRdb independently ran MiXCR on the 5' RACE reads; one entry per CDR3 protein. Of about 930,000 distinct CDR3 sequences listed, 29% are singletons. The sample also formed part of further work on T cells of mothers and their children.

The sequenced sample was blood. Receptors originate from a woman in her thirties or forties in good health.

The chain combines TRBV11-1 with TRBJ2-5; D not resolved. The CDR3 totals 16 residues. V was shortened by 1 base and J by 5 bases, with 17 bases between the two germline ends. Germline loops: CDR1 SGHAT, CDR2 FQDESV (reference sequence). This CDR3 reads CASSLVPDFRTETQYF. The DNA for the CDR3 is TGTGCCAGCAGCTTAGTTCCTGACTTCCGGACGGAGACCCAGTACTTC.

Only one count was recorded for this clonotype. The chain employs TRBV15 and TRBJ1-2; TRBD1 might be the D (6 bases). The CDR3 spans 14 residues. Germline CDR1 LNHNV, CDR2 YYDKDF (reference sequence). V lost 0 bases, J lost 8 bases, and 13 bases lay in between. CDR3 sequence reads: CATSRDVTGSGYTF. The CDR3 DNA sequence: TGTGCCACCAGCAGAGATGTTACAGGGAGCGGCTACACCTTC.

The chain has TRBV5-4 and TRBJ2-3; D may be TRBD2 (7 bases). Germline assignment: CDR1 SGHNT and CDR2 YYREEE (reference sequence). Trimming took off 4 bases at V and 4 bases at J, with 16 bases between the two ends. This CDR3 spans 15 amino acids. The DNA of the CDR3 is TGTGCCAGCAGCGTTGTGGGGGGGGCGGCAGATACGCAGTATTTT. This gives the protein CASSVVGGAADTQYF. The full variable domain, completed using reference TRBV5-4 and TRBJ2-3, is ETGVTQSPTHLIKTRGQQVTLRCSSQSGHNTVSWYQQALGQGPQFIFQYYREEENGRGNFPPRFSGLQFPNYSSELNVNALELDDSALYLCASSVVGGAADTQYFGPGTRLTVL.

This clonotype was seen only a few times. The chain is built from TRBV6-2 or TRBV6-3 and TRBJ1-4; 8 nucleotides align to TRBD1. From germline, CDR1 is MNHEY and CDR2 SVGEGT. CDR3 size: 18 residues. J gave up 0 bases and V 6 bases, and 12 bases lay outside the gene matches. In DNA, the CDR3 is TGTGCCAGCAGCCTCTGGTCGGGACAGGCCGCAACTAATGAAAAACTGTTTTTT. Residues: CASSLWSGQAATNEKLFF.

This rearrangement joins TRBV10-3 to TRBJ2-3; 8 nucleotides align to TRBD2. The germline gives CDR1 ENHRY, CDR2 SYGVKD. V dropped 8 bases and J dropped 0; count of bases not matched to a gene: 4. The CDR3 totals 14 residues. The CDR3 coding sequence is TGTGCCATCGGTAGCGGGGTCAGCACAGATACGCAGTATTTT. This codes for CAIGSGVSTDTQYF.

This clonotype was seen many times. The chain has TRBV7-6 and TRBJ2-6; no clear D gene. This CDR3 spans 18 amino acids. The V gene's germline CDR1 is SGHVS and CDR2 FNYEAQ. Between the trimmed V and J ends, which lost 1 base and 0 bases, there was a span of 13 bases. The CDR3 coding sequence is TGTGCCAGCAGCTTAGGACGGACCCCTGTCTCTGGGGCCAACGTCCTGACTTTC. Amino acids: CASSLGRTPVSGANVLTF. Looking up the rest from reference TRBV7-6 and TRBJ2-6 gives the full variable domain: GAGVSQSPRYKVTKRGQDVALRCDPISGHVSLYWYRQALGQGPEFLTYFNYEAQQDKSGLPNDRFSAERPEGSISTLTIQRTEQRDSAMYRCASSLGRTPVSGANVLTFGAGSRLTVL.

This clonotype was counted ten times or more. V gene TRBV12-3 or TRBV12-4 combines with J gene TRBJ2-1; TRBD2 might be the D (6 bases). V lost 5 bases and J lost 0, with 11 bases in between. The CDR3 is 15 residues long. CDR3 bases: TGTGCCAGCAGTAGCGGGTCAAGCTCCTACAATGAGCAGTTCTTC. Encoded protein: CASSSGSSSYNEQFF.

The chain recombines TRBV5-6 with TRBJ2-1; 7 positions match TRBD2. V was clipped by 7 bases and J by 2 bases; unmatched bases: 6. Germline V CDR1 and CDR2: SGHDT, YYEEEE. CDR3 length: 14 amino acids. The CDR3 is CASVAGGAYNEQFF. The CDR3, as DNA: TGTGCCAGCGTCGCTGGGGGGGCCTACAATGAGCAGTTCTTC.

This clonotype was detected a few times. V usage is TRBV5-1 and J usage is TRBJ2-1, with TRBD2 matching 9 bases. The germline CDR1 and CDR2 sequences are SGHRS and YFSETQ. With V trimmed by 5 bases and J by 7 bases, 10 bases remained unmatched. This CDR3 has 15 amino acids. CDR3 residues: CASRGTGLAGNEQFF. In nucleotides, the CDR3 is TGCGCCAGCAGAGGGACGGGACTAGCAGGGAATGAGCAGTTCTTC.

The table lists this clonotype with many counts. This rearrangement joins TRBV4-1 to TRBJ2-1, with D perhaps matching TRBD1 (6 bases). Trimming stripped 1 base from V and 4 bases from J, with 11 bases between. Germline-derived CDR1 and CDR2 are MGHRA and YSYEKL. The CDR3 runs to 15 residues. Here the CDR3 DNA reads TGCGCCAGCAGCCAAGGAGACAGGAGTTACAATGAGCAGTTCTTC. Its translation is CASSQGDRSYNEQFF.

This clonotype was observed at least ten times. This chain uses TRBV7-6 with TRBJ2-7; 8 nucleotides match TRBD2. Per germline, CDR1 SGHVS and CDR2 FNYEAQ. The J segment lost 0 bases and the V segment lost 5 bases, leaving 6 bases of the junction unmatched. There are 15 residues in the CDR3. CDR3 coding DNA: TGTGCCAGCAGCCTAGGCGGGGGGAGCTCCTACGAGCAGTACTTC. It codes for CASSLGGGSSYEQYF.

This clonotype was counted between two and nine times. Here the CDR3 DNA reads TGTGCCAGCAGCCAAGGGCAGGGGAGGGCGTTCTTC. Translation: CASSQGQGRAFF. V usage is TRBV3-1 and J usage is TRBJ2-1; TRBD2 might be the D (7 bases). Trimming removed 1 base from V and 15 bases from J, with 13 bases in between. This CDR3 comprises 12 residues. CDR1 and CDR2 from the germline V gene are LGHDT and YNNKEL (reference sequence).

This chain links TRBV12-3 or TRBV12-4 with TRBJ1-1; D remains unclear. Between the trimmed V and J ends, which lost 5 bases and 5 bases, there was a span of 27 bases. The CDR3 contains 18 residues. CDR3 bases: TGTGCCAGCAGTGCCGAAGACCGGGCCCTCCCGAGGAAAACTGAAGCTTTCTTT. It codes for CASSAEDRALPRKTEAFF.

The rearrangement uses TRBV7-9 and TRBJ1-6; 7 bases are shared with TRBD1. The CDR3 contains 16 residues. The ends lost 5 bases at V and 9 bases at J; junction bases unmatched: 13. Germline V gene data show CDR1 as SEHNR and CDR2 as FQNEAQ (reference sequence). CDR3 bases: TGTGCCAGCAGCCACAGCGGGGGACAGCGAAGTTCACCCCTCCACTTT. Translating it yields CASSHSGGQRSSPLHF.

The chain joins TRBV5-8 to TRBJ2-1; D gene uncertain. V was clipped by 3 bases and J by 4 bases, with 5 bases between them. There are 12 residues in the CDR3. Germline V lookup: CDR1 SGHTS, CDR2 YDEGEE. The CDR3 coding sequence is TGTGCCAGCAGCTCCGCTTACAATGAGCAGTTCTTC. Amino acid sequence: CASSSAYNEQFF.

There are a few counts of this clonotype. Just one base apart from a much larger clone, this may be a read error. The chain couples TRBV9 to TRBJ2-7; tentatively, D is TRBD1 (5 bases). V was clipped by 0 bases and J by 1 base, with 8 bases between them. CDR1 and CDR2 from the germline V gene are SGDLS and YYNGEE. The CDR3 runs to 14 residues. The CDR3 region has the DNA TGTGCCAGCAGCGTAGACGACAGTTCCTACGAGCAGTACTTC. Translating gives CASSVDDSSYEQYF.

This clonotype showed up just a few times. The chain recombines TRBV7-2 with TRBJ2-5; D not certain. The J call may be in error: the DNA end matches TRBJ2-7 better. There are 12 residues in the CDR3. Germline loops: CDR1 SGHTA, CDR2 FQGNSA. The CDR3 bases are TGTGCCAGCAGCTTATCTTTTGGCGAGCAGTACTTC. The encoded protein is CASSLSFGEQYF.

This clonotype has more than one count but fewer than ten. DNA for the CDR3: TGTGCCAGCAGTTACTCGTTGGGGGGGGATGGCTACACCTTC. Its protein product is CASSYSLGGDGYTF. The V call is TRBV6-6, the J call TRBJ1-2; D perhaps matches TRBD1 (5 bases). The CDR3 has 14 amino acids. Germline V gene data show CDR1 as MNHNY and CDR2 as SVGAGI (reference sequence). With 0 bases removed from V and 6 bases from J, the gap between germline ends came to 11 bases.

This clonotype was picked up a small number of times. The chain is built from TRBV29-1 and TRBJ2-1; 12 nucleotides agree with TRBD2. The CDR3 extends over 17 amino acids. J was trimmed by 0 bases and V by 4 bases; bases with no gene match: 7. The germline V gene encodes CDR1 SQVTM and CDR2 ANQGSEA. The CDR3 loop reads CSVGGLAGHYSYNEQFF. In DNA, the CDR3 is TGCAGCGTTGGCGGACTAGCGGGGCACTACTCCTACAATGAGCAGTTCTTC.

The genes are TRBV12-3 or TRBV12-4 and TRBJ1-5, with D possibly TRBD1 on 6 matching bases. The CDR3 loop spans 15 amino acids. Trimming pared 1 base from V and 7 bases from J, leaving 14 bases between. The CDR3 here is CASSLVGGVGQPQHF. Here the CDR3 DNA reads TGTGCCAGCAGTTTAGTAGGGGGGGTCGGACAGCCCCAGCATTTT.

This clonotype was seen at least ten times. This chain connects TRBV4-3 to TRBJ2-4; 11 positions match TRBD1. Trimming cost V 0 bases and J 7 bases; bases outside gene matches: 2. The CDR3 consists of 15 residues. CDR1 LGHNA and CDR2 YSLEER come from the germline V gene. CDR3: CASSQDWDRGNIQYF. The CDR3 DNA sequence: TGCGCCAGCAGCCAAGATTGGGACAGGGGGAACATTCAGTACTTC.

This clonotype was counted only a few times. The V and J genes are TRBV19 and TRBJ2-1; TRBD2 matches at 9 bases. The CDR3 spans 14 residues. Germline assignment: CDR1 LNHDA and CDR2 SQIVND (reference sequence). V was clipped by 8 bases and J by 4 bases; unmatched bases: 6. CDR3: CASGLARGYNEQFF. The CDR3 coding sequence is TGTGCCAGTGGACTAGCGAGAGGTTACAATGAGCAGTTCTTC.

CDR3 region: CASSVGTRSNSYNEQFF. The CDR3 coding sequence is TGTGCCAGCAGCGTAGGGACTAGGAGTAACTCCTACAATGAGCAGTTCTTC. The chain combines TRBV7-8 with TRBJ2-1; TRBD2 agrees at 8 bases. Germline V gene sequence: CDR1 SGHVS, CDR2 FQNEAQ. This CDR3 has 17 amino acids. V lost 5 bases, J lost 0 bases, and 9 bases stayed unmatched.

A few counts support this clonotype. V and J are TRBV11-2 and TRBJ2-7; D is unresolved. Trimming cost V 1 base and J 7 bases, with 14 bases left between them. There are 14 residues in the CDR3. In germline, CDR1 is SGHAT, CDR2 FQNNGV. The CDR3 here is CASSLGGRNNEQYF. As DNA, the CDR3 is TGTGCCAGCAGCTTAGGCGGCAGGAACAATGAGCAGTACTTC.

Comment on this clonotype: The junction differs from germline at one of its ends, possibly a read error. The chain recombines TRBV7-8 with TRBJ1-2; D ambiguous. The CDR3 totals 12 residues. CDR1 SGHVS and CDR2 FQNEAQ come from the germline V gene. The CDR3 DNA is TGTGCCAGCGGCTTAGCCCACTATGGCTACACCTTC. Translation gives CASGLAHYGYTF. Complete variable domain (other parts from reference TRBV7-8 and TRBJ1-2): GAGVSQSPRYKVAKRGQDVALRCDPISGHVSLFWYQQALGQGPEFLTYFQNEAQLDKSGLPSDRFFAERPEGSVSTLKIQRTQQEDSAVYLCASGLAHYGYTFGSGTRLTVV.

The genes are TRBV3-1 and TRBJ2-4; no definite D call. Germline V gene data show CDR1 as LGHDT and CDR2 as YNNKEL (reference sequence). This CDR3 is 16 amino acids long. Between the trimmed V and J ends, which lost 5 bases and 3 bases, there was a span of 17 bases. CDR3 loop: CASSDDTTLVKNIQYF. CDR3 sequence (DNA): TGTGCCAGCAGCGATGACACAACCTTAGTCAAAAACATTCAGTACTTC.

This clonotype came up once. This sequence joins TRBV14 and TRBJ2-5; the match to TRBD1 covers 11 bases. V lost 1 base to trimming and J lost 6 bases; unmatched junction nucleotides: 4. The CDR3 consists of 15 residues. Germline V gene lookup returns CDR1 SGHDN and CDR2 FVKESK. The CDR3 reads CASSQAGTGGKTQYF. The CDR3 DNA is TGTGCCAGCAGCCAAGCTGGGACAGGGGGAAAGACCCAGTACTTC.

This clonotype was recorded once. V is TRBV7-2 and J is TRBJ2-5; the D is unclear. The V end was cut by 4 bases, the J end by 0 bases, with 9 bases between. Germline lookup yields CDR1 SGHTA and CDR2 FQGNSA. The CDR3 contains 14 residues. The CDR3 loop is CASSSNGHQETQYF. In DNA, the CDR3 is TGTGCCAGCAGCTCGAACGGGCACCAAGAGACCCAGTACTTC.